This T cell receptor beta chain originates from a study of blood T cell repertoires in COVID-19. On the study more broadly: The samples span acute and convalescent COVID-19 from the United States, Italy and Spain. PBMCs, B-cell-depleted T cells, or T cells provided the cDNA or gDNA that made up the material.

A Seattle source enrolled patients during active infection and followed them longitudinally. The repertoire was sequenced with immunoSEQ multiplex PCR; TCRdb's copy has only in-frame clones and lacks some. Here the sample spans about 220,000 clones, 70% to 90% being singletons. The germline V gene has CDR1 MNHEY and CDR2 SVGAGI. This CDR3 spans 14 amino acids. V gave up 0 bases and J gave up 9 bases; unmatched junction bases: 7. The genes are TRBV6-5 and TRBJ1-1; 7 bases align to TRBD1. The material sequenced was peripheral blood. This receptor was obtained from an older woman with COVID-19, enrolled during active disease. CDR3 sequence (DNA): TGTGCCAGCAGTTACTCGGGCGAGACAGGGAAAGCTTTCTTT. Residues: CASSYSGETGKAFF.